This T cell receptor (beta chain) was identified in a study of T cell responses to AZD1222 COVID-19 vaccine. On this clone itself: No antigen is known for it.

Method: immunoSEQ multiplex PCR; TCRdb's copy keeps in-frame clones and lacks some. The sample lists about 270,000 clones; 94% were seen once. Second doses at about 4 or about 12 weeks were pooled. Study outcomes and limitations: None of the repertoires were sampled until the peak T cell response had passed. Spike-specific TCRs gained breadth and depth after people received two AZD1222 doses. Close to half of spike-specific TCRs reportedly recognize unmutated variant regions.

The CDR3 has 15 amino acids. CDR1 is MNHEY, CDR2 SVGAGI, per germline. The junction had 10 bases not matched to a gene; V was cut back by 5 bases and J by 4 bases. The rearrangement uses TRBV6-5 and TRBJ2-7, with 8 bases lining up with TRBD2. This sample comprised peripheral blood, obtained 28 days after the second AZD1222 dose. This TCR derives from an adult who received the AZD1222 COVID-19 vaccine. DNA of the CDR3: TGTGCCAGCAGTAAGGCCTTACTAGCGGATTACGAGCAGTACTTC. Its translation is CASSKALLADYEQYF.